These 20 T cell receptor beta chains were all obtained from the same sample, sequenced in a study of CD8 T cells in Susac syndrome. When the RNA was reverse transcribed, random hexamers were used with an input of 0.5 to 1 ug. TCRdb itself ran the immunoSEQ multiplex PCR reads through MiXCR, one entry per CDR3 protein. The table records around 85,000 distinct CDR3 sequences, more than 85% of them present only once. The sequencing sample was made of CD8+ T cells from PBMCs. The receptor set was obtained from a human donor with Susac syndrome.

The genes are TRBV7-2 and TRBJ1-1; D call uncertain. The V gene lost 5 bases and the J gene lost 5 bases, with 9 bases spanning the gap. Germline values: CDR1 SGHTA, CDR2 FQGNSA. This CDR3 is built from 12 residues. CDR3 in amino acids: CASSLLGTEAFF. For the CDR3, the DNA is TGTGCCAGCAGCCTCCTGGGGACTGAAGCTTTCTTT.

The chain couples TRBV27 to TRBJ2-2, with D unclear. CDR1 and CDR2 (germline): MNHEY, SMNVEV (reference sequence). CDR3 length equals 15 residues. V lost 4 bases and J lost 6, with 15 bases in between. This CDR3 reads CASSSPYVDSGELFF. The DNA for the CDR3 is TGTGCCAGCAGTTCACCTTATGTGGATTCCGGGGAGCTGTTTTTT.

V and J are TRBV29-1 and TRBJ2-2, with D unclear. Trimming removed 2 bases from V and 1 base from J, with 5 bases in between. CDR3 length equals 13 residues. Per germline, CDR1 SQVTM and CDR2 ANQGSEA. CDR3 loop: CSVEFQNTGELFF. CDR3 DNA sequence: TGCAGCGTTGAATTTCAGAACACCGGGGAGCTGTTTTTT.

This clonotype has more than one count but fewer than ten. CDR3: CASSPWPETQYF. DNA of the CDR3: TGTGCCAGCAGTCCCTGGCCAGAGACCCAGTACTTC. The V call is TRBV6-1, the J call TRBJ2-5, with D unclear. Germline assignment: CDR1 MNHNS and CDR2 SASEGT. Trimming stripped 5 bases from V and 4 bases from J, with 8 bases between. The CDR3 is made up of 12 amino acids.

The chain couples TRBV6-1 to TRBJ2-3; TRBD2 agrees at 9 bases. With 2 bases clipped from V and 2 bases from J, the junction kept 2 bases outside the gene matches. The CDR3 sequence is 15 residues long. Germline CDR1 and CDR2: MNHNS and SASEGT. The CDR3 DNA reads TGTGCCAGCAGTGAACTAGCGGGGATCACAGATACGCAGTATTTT. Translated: CASSELAGITDTQYF.

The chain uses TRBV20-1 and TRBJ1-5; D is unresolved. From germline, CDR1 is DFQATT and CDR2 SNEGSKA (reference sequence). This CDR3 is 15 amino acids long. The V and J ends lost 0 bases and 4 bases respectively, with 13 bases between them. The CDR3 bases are TGCAGTGCTAGAGAGTTCGGGAGGGATAATCAGCCCCAGCATTTT. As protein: CSAREFGRDNQPQHF.

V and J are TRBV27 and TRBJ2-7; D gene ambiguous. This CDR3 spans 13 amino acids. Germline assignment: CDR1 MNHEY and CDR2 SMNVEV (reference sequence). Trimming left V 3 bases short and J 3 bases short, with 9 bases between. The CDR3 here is CASSFPPYYEQYF. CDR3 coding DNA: TGTGCCAGCAGTTTCCCCCCCTACTACGAGCAGTACTTC.

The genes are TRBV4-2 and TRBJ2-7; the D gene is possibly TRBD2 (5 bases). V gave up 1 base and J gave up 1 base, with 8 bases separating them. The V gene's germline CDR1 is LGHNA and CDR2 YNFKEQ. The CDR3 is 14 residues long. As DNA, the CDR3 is TGTGCCAGCAGCCAAGTCGGGGAGTCCTACGAGCAGTACTTC. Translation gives CASSQVGESYEQYF.

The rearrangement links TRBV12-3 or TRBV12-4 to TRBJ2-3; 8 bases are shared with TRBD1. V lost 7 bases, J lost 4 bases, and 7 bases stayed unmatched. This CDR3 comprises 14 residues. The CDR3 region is CASTLGGQADTQYF. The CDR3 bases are TGTGCCAGCACCCTAGGGGGACAGGCAGATACGCAGTATTTT.

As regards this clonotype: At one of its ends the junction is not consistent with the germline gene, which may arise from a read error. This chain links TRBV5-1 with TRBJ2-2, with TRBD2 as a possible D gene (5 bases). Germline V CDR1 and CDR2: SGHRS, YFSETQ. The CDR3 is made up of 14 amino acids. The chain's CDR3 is CASSLAGNSGELFF. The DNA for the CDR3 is TGCGCCAGCAGCTTGGCGGGGAACTCCGGGGAGCTGTTTTTT.

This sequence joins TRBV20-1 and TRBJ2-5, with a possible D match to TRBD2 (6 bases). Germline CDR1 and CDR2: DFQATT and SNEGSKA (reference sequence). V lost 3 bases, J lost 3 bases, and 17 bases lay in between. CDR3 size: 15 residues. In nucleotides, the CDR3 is TGCAGTGCTAGCAAACGGGACTGGAAAAAAGAGACCCAGTACTTC. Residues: CSASKRDWKKETQYF.

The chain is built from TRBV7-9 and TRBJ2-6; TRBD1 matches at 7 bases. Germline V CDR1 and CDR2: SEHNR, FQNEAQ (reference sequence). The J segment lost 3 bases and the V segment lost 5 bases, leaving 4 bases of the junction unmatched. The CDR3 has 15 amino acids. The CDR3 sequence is CASSLDRDGANVLTF. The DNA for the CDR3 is TGTGCCAGCAGCCTCGACAGGGATGGGGCCAACGTCCTGACTTTC.

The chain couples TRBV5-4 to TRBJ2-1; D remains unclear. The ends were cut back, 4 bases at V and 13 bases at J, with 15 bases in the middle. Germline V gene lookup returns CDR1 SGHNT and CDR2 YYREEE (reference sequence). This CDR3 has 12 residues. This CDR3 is CASSPDPVEQFF. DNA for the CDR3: TGTGCCAGCAGCCCCGACCCCGTGGAACAGTTCTTC.

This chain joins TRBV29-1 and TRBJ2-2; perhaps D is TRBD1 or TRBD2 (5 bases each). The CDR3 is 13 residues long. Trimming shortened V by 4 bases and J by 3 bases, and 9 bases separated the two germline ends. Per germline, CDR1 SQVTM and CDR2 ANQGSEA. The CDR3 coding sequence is TGCAGCGTTGGCGTGGGACACACCGGGGAGCTGTTTTTT. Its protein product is CSVGVGHTGELFF.

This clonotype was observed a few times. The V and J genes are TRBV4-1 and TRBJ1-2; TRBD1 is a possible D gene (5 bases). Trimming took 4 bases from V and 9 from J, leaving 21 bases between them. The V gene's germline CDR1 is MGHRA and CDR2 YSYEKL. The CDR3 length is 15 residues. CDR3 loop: CASSLNVRDSFSYTF. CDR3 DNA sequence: TGCGCCAGCAGCCTTAACGTCCGGGACTCCTTTAGCTACACCTTC.

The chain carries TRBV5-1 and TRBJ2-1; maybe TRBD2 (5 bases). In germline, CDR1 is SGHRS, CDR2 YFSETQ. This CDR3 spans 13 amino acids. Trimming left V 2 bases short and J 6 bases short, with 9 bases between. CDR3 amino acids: CASSFTRGNEQFF. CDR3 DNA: TGCGCCAGCAGCTTCACTAGAGGCAATGAGCAGTTCTTC. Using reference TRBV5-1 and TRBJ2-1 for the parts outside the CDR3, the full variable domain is KAGVTQTPRYLIKTRGQQVTLSCSPISGHRSVSWYQQTPGQGLQFLFEYFSETQRNKGNFPGRFSGRQFSNSRSEMNVSTLELGDSALYLCASSFTRGNEQFFGPGTRLTVL.

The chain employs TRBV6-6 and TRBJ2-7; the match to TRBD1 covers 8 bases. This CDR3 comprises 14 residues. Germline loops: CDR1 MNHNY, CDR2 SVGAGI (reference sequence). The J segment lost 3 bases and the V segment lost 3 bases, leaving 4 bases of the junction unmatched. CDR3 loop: CASSYSTGGYEQYF. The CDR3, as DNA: TGTGCCAGCAGTTATTCCACAGGGGGCTACGAGCAGTACTTC.

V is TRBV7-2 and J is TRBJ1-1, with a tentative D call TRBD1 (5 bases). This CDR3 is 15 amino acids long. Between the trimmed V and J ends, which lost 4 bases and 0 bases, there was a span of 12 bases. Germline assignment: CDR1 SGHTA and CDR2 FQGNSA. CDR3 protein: CASSSFQGLNTEAFF. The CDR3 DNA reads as TGTGCCAGCAGCTCCTTCCAGGGACTGAACACTGAAGCTTTCTTT.

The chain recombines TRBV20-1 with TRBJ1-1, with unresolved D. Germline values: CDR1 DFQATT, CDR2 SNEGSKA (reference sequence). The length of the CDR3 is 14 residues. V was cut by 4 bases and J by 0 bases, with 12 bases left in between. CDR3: CSATAKGVNTEAFF. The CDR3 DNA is TGCAGTGCTACCGCTAAGGGAGTGAACACTGAAGCTTTCTTT.

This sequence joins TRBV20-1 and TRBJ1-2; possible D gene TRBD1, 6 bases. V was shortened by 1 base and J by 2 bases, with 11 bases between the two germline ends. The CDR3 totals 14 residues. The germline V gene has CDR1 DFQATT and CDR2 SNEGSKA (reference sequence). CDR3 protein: CSARVVQGNYGYTF. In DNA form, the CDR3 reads TGCAGTGCTAGAGTGGTACAGGGAAACTATGGCTACACCTTC.